The entry that follows covers one T cell receptor (beta chain) sequence. No antigen is known for it. This sample stems from a study of shared clonotypes between healthy human individuals. Study context: Plates per donor: three CD4 naive, three CD4 memory, two CD8 naive, one CD8 memory.

The method was immunoSEQ multiplex PCR; TCRdb's version includes in-frame clones alone and lacks a portion of them. The sample lists approximately 2.1 million clones; about 92% were seen once. This CDR3 comprises 13 residues. Germline V CDR1 and CDR2: PRHDT, FYEKMQ (reference sequence). The ends were cut back, 8 bases at V and 4 bases at J, with 13 bases in the middle. Findings and limits, study-wide: Of the naive CD4 clonotypes, around 4.9% were shared across a few donors. Relative to clonotypes present in all four donors, those not shared had lower generation probabilities.

Healthy and HIV-negative, the adult donors had no recent acute infections or vaccinations. This receptor was obtained from a man aged 18 to 30 in good health. Some clones in this sample may be carry-over from other donors' samples. V and J are TRBV13 and TRBJ2-3; the D gene is possibly TRBD1 (5 bases). Sequences were obtained from naive CD4+ T cells from PBMCs. Subset here: CD45RA+ positively selected. CDR3 nucleotides: TGTGCCAGCCGGGTCAAAGGGGCAGATACGCAGTATTTT. Protein sequence: CASRVKGADTQYF.